Listed below are T cell receptor beta chains from one sample, sequenced in a study of T-cell memory formation after mild COVID-19. TCRdb re-called the 5' RACE reads through MiXCR, storing one row per CDR3 protein. Among approximately 450,000 distinct CDR3 sequences listed, about 18% were seen once. The sequencing input was PBMCs or a T cell subset sorted from them (not recorded which). These receptor sequences come from an adult woman who had mild COVID-19 (a few samples of this study predate the infection). Cell type and time point are not known. CDR3s include the opening cysteine and the closing phenylalanine or tryptophan. Fields, in order: V gene, CDR3 protein.

TRBV5-1,CASRDQGDYGYTF
TRBV4-1,CASSRGQGAGQPQHF
TRBV7-9,CASSWSGERYEQYF
TRBV7-3,CASSLNGWEGTDTQYF
TRBV29-1,CSPPGTGDTDTQYF
TRBV7-2,CASSTSAVAGGYEQYF
TRBV20-1,CSASDRGPHEQYF
TRBV10-3,CAVLSTAAYEQYF
TRBV20-1,CSADRGGSDQPQHF
TRBV12-3/TRBV12-4,CASSWGTGRVETQYF
TRBV3-1,CASSQVQGRRGYTF
TRBV11-2,CASSLGLAGGPFKTDTQYF
TRBV2,CASRQGAASNQPQHF
TRBV12-3/TRBV12-4,CASTLSPDGYTF
TRBV6-1,CASGGQGSTDTQYF
TRBV9,CASSPPQGNIGEQYF